Shown below are 31 T cell receptor beta chains from a single sample sequenced in a study of T-cell memory formation after mild COVID-19. Via MiXCR, TCRdb re-called the 5' RACE reads, giving one row per CDR3 protein. The sample carries approximately 440,000 distinct CDR3 sequences, around 18% recorded once. The sequencing input was PBMCs or a T cell subset sorted from them (not recorded which). These receptors all come from an adult woman who had mild COVID-19 (a few samples of this study predate the infection). Cell type and time point are not known.

The chain links TRBV6-1 to TRBJ1-1, with 10 nucleotides matching TRBD1. The CDR3 sequence is 16 residues long. Looked up from germline, CDR1 is MNHNS and CDR2 is SASEGT. The V and J ends lost 6 bases and 5 bases, in that order; junction bases with no gene match: 12. The CDR3: CASSLRDRGPTTEAFF. The CDR3 nucleotides are TGTGCCAGCAGCCTCCGGGACAGGGGTCCCACTACTGAAGCTTTCTTT.

The V gene is TRBV29-1, the J gene TRBJ1-1, with 8 bases that match TRBD1. The CDR3 extends over 14 amino acids. Germline values: CDR1 SQVTM, CDR2 ANQGSEA. J was trimmed by 2 bases and V by 7 bases; bases with no gene match: 9. The CDR3 region has the DNA TGCAGCGCCGGACAGGGATCATTTAACACTGAAGCTTTCTTT. Translated: CSAGQGSFNTEAFF.

This clonotype was seen a few times. This rearrangement joins TRBV7-9 to TRBJ2-5; tentative D call: TRBD1 (5 bases). CDR3 length: 16 amino acids. V dropped 5 bases and J dropped 2 bases, with 18 bases sitting between them. CDR1 and CDR2 from the germline V gene are SEHNR and FQNEAQ (reference sequence). CDR3 coding DNA: TGTGCCAGCAGCCAAAATCCCAGGGAAGAACAAGAGACCCAGTACTTC. Encoded protein: CASSQNPREEQETQYF.

The chain joins TRBV12-3 or TRBV12-4 to TRBJ2-5; possible D gene TRBD1, 6 bases. This CDR3 contains 16 residues. The V end lost 6 bases, the J end lost 4 bases, and 21 bases lay between the germline ends. CDR3 nucleotide sequence: TGTGCCAGCAGCCGCGGACCCACAGGGACGGTAGAGACCCAGTACTTC. Its translation is CASSRGPTGTVETQYF.

This clonotype was counted ten times or more. CDR3 region: CASSYNTGELFF. The DNA for the CDR3 is TGTGCCAGCAGTTATAACACCGGGGAGCTGTTTTTT. J is TRBJ2-2 and V is TRBV27; unclear D gene. The CDR3 extends over 12 amino acids. Looked up from germline, CDR1 is MNHEY and CDR2 is SMNVEV (reference sequence). The ends were cut back, 4 bases at V and 2 bases at J, with 2 bases in the middle.

V gene TRBV6-5 combines with J gene TRBJ1-2; D is possibly TRBD1 (6 bases). V lost 7 bases to trimming and J lost 4 bases, with 19 bases between them. The CDR3 spans 15 residues. Per germline, CDR1 MNHEY and CDR2 SVGAGI. The DNA of the CDR3 is TGTGCCAGCATCCACCCAATGGGGGCTAGCTATGGCTACACCTTC. It encodes CASIHPMGASYGYTF.

This clonotype turned up a few times. J is TRBJ2-4 and V is TRBV2; the D gene is possibly TRBD2 (6 bases). This CDR3 region has 15 residues. Germline loops: CDR1 SNHLY, CDR2 FYNNEI. Trimming took 4 bases from V and 5 from J, leaving 15 bases between them. CDR3 sequence reads: CASSVLRGPENIQYF. In DNA form, the CDR3 reads TGTGCCAGCAGTGTCCTGCGGGGCCCGGAAAACATTCAGTACTTC.

This clonotype was detected a few times. The genes are TRBV14 and TRBJ1-1; D call uncertain. Germline CDR1 SGHDN, CDR2 FVKESK. CDR3 length: 12 residues. V was pared by 2 bases and J by 5 bases, with 6 bases between. This CDR3 reads CASSQYITEAFF. The CDR3 nucleotides are TGTGCCAGCAGCCAATATATAACTGAAGCTTTCTTT.

The table lists this clonotype with a few counts. The chain recombines TRBV5-1 with TRBJ2-7; D may be TRBD2 (6 bases). V lost 3 bases and J lost 5, with 24 bases in between. Germline CDR1 SGHRS, CDR2 YFSETQ. The CDR3 extends over 17 amino acids. The CDR3 loop reads CASSWGDGTATTDEQYF. Here the CDR3 DNA reads TGCGCCAGCAGCTGGGGGGACGGGACTGCAACCACAGACGAGCAGTACTTC. Supplemented by reference TRBV5-1 and TRBJ2-7, the full variable domain reads KAGVTQTPRYLIKTRGQQVTLSCSPISGHRSVSWYQQTPGQGLQFLFEYFSETQRNKGNFPGRFSGRQFSNSRSEMNVSTLELGDSALYLCASSWGDGTATTDEQYFGPGTRLTVT.

The table lists this clonotype with a few counts. The chain joins TRBV20-1 to TRBJ2-4; 13 bases fit TRBD2. V gave up 4 bases and J gave up 9 bases; unmatched junction bases: 15. CDR3 length: 17 amino acids. CDR1 and CDR2 from the germline V gene are DFQATT and SNEGSKA (reference sequence). CDR3 sequence reads: CSATSRTSGGPQGIQYF. Written as DNA, the CDR3 is TGCAGTGCTACATCGAGGACTAGCGGGGGCCCCCAGGGCATTCAGTACTTC.

The V gene is TRBV13, the J gene TRBJ1-6; D is possibly TRBD1 (6 bases). The CDR3 runs to 13 residues. Germline V CDR1 and CDR2: PRHDT, FYEKMQ (reference sequence). Trimming took off 5 bases at V and 5 bases at J, with 7 bases between the two ends. CDR3 DNA: TGTGCCAGCAGCAACAGGGATAATTCACCCCTCCACTTT. This translates into CASSNRDNSPLHF.

This clonotype was seen a few times. The DNA of the CDR3 is TGCGCCAGCAGCCAATATCTGGGGGGCTCCTATAATTCACCCCTCCACTTT. Its translation is CASSQYLGGSYNSPLHF. The V and J genes are TRBV4-1 and TRBJ1-6, with a weak D call TRBD1 (5 bases). There are 17 residues in the CDR3. Germline V CDR1 and CDR2: MGHRA, YSYEKL. V lost 2 bases, J lost 0 bases, and 11 bases lay in between.

The V gene is TRBV24-1, the J gene TRBJ2-2; perhaps TRBD2 as D (7 bases). Germline V gene data show CDR1 as KGHDR and CDR2 as SFDVKD. V lost 1 base, J lost 3 bases, and 23 bases lay in between. CDR3 length: 20 amino acids. CDR3 DNA sequence: TGTGCCACCAGTGATTTTCGGGGGGCAGTGAGCGGCCCTCACACCGGGGAGCTGTTTTTT. Translated: CATSDFRGAVSGPHTGELFF.

The V and J genes are TRBV2 and TRBJ2-2, with 7 positions matching TRBD1. In germline, CDR1 is SNHLY, CDR2 FYNNEI. This CDR3 region has 13 residues. V shed 8 bases, J shed 6 bases, and the junction held 6 bases outside the gene matches. The CDR3 bases are TGTGCCAGCCTATACCAGGGGGCCGGGGAGCTGTTTTTT. Protein: CASLYQGAGELFF.

This clonotype has just a few counts. This rearrangement joins TRBV10-3 to TRBJ1-2, with D perhaps matching TRBD1 (5 bases). Trimming shortened V by 3 bases and J by 3 bases, and 8 bases separated the two germline ends. The germline V gene has CDR1 ENHRY and CDR2 SYGVKD. This CDR3 has 13 amino acids. The CDR3 spells CAISDEGDYGYTF. Written as DNA, the CDR3 is TGTGCCATCAGTGATGAAGGGGACTATGGCTACACCTTC.

The chain employs TRBV10-3 and TRBJ1-1; 9 bases line up with TRBD1. Trimming took 6 bases from V and 3 from J; bases not matched to a gene: 8. Germline V gives CDR1 ENHRY, CDR2 SYGVKD. This CDR3 has 15 residues. This chain's CDR3 is CAISGTGRDDTEAFF. The CDR3 region has the DNA TGTGCCATCAGCGGGACAGGGAGAGACGACACTGAAGCTTTCTTT.

The chain has TRBV5-6 and TRBJ2-1; tentative D call: TRBD2 (5 bases). V was shortened by 4 bases and J by 0 bases, with 11 bases between the two germline ends. CDR1 SGHDT and CDR2 YYEEEE come from the germline V gene. This CDR3 comprises 15 residues. The CDR3 region is CASSQSGDSYNEQFF. The DNA for the CDR3 is TGTGCCAGCAGCCAAAGCGGAGACTCCTACAATGAGCAGTTCTTC. Full variable domain (outside the CDR3, taken from reference TRBV5-6 and TRBJ2-1): DAGVTQSPTHLIKTRGQQVTLRCSPKSGHDTVSWYQQALGQGPQFIFQYYEEEERQRGNFPDRFSGHQFPNYSSELNVNALLLGDSALYLCASSQSGDSYNEQFFGPGTRLTVL.

There are a few counts of this clonotype. The V and J genes are TRBV9 and TRBJ1-2; no firm D call. This CDR3 is 13 amino acids long. Germline lookup yields CDR1 SGDLS and CDR2 YYNGEE. The V end was cut by 3 bases, the J end by 1 base, with 7 bases between. The CDR3 region is CASSAQRNYGYTF. Here the CDR3 DNA reads TGTGCCAGCAGCGCTCAACGTAACTATGGCTACACCTTC.

This clonotype was counted only a few times. The chain uses TRBV18 and TRBJ2-2; TRBD2 matches at 7 bases. With V trimmed by 1 base and J by 3 bases, 5 bases remained unmatched. Germline CDR1 is KGHSH and CDR2 is LQKENI. This CDR3 spans 16 amino acids. Written as DNA, the CDR3 is TGTGCCAGCTCACCACTCAGCGGGGATGACACCGGGGAGCTGTTTTTT. It translates to CASSPLSGDDTGELFF.

This clonotype was seen a few times. The chain has TRBV5-6 and TRBJ1-2; weak D call: TRBD1 (6 bases). CDR1 SGHDT and CDR2 YYEEEE come from the germline V gene. V dropped 4 bases and J dropped 4 bases, with 14 bases sitting between them. CDR3 length: 14 residues. The CDR3 DNA reads TGTGCCAGCAGCGGAACACAGGGAGCCTATGGCTACACCTTC. Translating gives CASSGTQGAYGYTF.

The table lists this clonotype with many counts. The V and J genes are TRBV7-3 and TRBJ2-3; the D gene is possibly TRBD1 (5 bases). Germline V gene data show CDR1 as SGHTA and CDR2 as FQGTGA. The CDR3 extends over 14 amino acids. Trimming stripped 5 bases from V and 0 bases from J, with 9 bases between. The CDR3 DNA sequence: TGTGCCAGCAGCCCCGGACATAGCACAGATACGCAGTATTTT. It translates to CASSPGHSTDTQYF.

This clonotype has just a few counts. The chain is built from TRBV29-1 and TRBJ2-3, with D maybe TRBD2 (6 bases). The V end lost 0 bases, the J end lost 0 bases, and 10 bases lay between the germline ends. The V gene's germline CDR1 is SQVTM and CDR2 ANQGSEA. This CDR3 has 15 residues. This CDR3 reads CSVEDRGGSTDTQYF. CDR3 nucleotides: TGCAGCGTTGAAGATCGGGGAGGTAGCACAGATACGCAGTATTTT.

This clonotype was recorded a few times. This chain connects TRBV7-9 to TRBJ1-2; D gene ambiguous. Germline CDR1 and CDR2: SEHNR and FQNEAQ (reference sequence). This CDR3 spans 10 amino acids. Trimming removed 8 bases from V and 6 bases from J, with 7 bases in between. The CDR3 DNA reads as TGTGCCAGCGACTTTAATGGCTACACCTTC. Translated: CASDFNGYTF.

The J gene is TRBJ1-1, the V gene TRBV18; possibly TRBD1 for D (5 bases). This CDR3 is 14 amino acids long. Germline CDR1 KGHSH, CDR2 LQKENI. V gave up 6 bases and J gave up 4 bases, with 15 bases separating them. CDR3 nucleotides: TGTGCCAGCTCTCCCCCTGGGGGGGTCACTGAAGCTTTCTTT. Translating gives CASSPPGGVTEAFF.

V and J are TRBV6-5 and TRBJ1-1; D is ambiguous. The germline V gene has CDR1 MNHEY and CDR2 SVGAGI. The CDR3 totals 14 residues. Trimming stripped 0 bases from V and 10 bases from J, with 15 bases between. CDR3 amino acids: CASSYSSRSVGAFF. The CDR3 bases are TGTGCCAGCAGTTACTCGAGCAGGTCGGTGGGAGCTTTCTTT.

J is TRBJ2-1 and V is TRBV5-1; D is tentatively TRBD1 or TRBD2 (5 bases each). The CDR3 loop spans 15 amino acids. The V and J ends lost 6 bases and 5 bases respectively, with 18 bases between them. The V gene's germline CDR1 is SGHRS and CDR2 YFSETQ. The CDR3 loop is CASTSPRGLDNEQFF. As DNA, the CDR3 is TGCGCCAGCACCTCCCCGAGGGGCTTGGACAATGAGCAGTTCTTC.

The genes are TRBV20-1 and TRBJ2-5; TRBD2 aligns across 8 bases. The CDR3 covers 15 residues. Trimming took 4 bases from V and 6 from J; bases not matched to a gene: 13. Germline CDR1 reads DFQATT; CDR2 reads SNEGSKA (reference sequence). CDR3 bases: TGCAGTGCTACAAGATCGGGGGGGCCAACTCAGACCCAGTACTTC. Translation gives CSATRSGGPTQTQYF.

The V gene is TRBV20-1, the J gene TRBJ2-7, with D possibly being TRBD1 (5 bases). The CDR3 is 14 amino acids. From germline, CDR1 is DFQATT and CDR2 SNEGSKA (reference sequence). V lost 5 bases to trimming and J lost 0 bases, with 14 bases between them. DNA for the CDR3: TGCAGTGCTCTATCCCCAGGGATCTCCTACGAGCAGTACTTC. This codes for CSALSPGISYEQYF.

Many counts were recorded for this clonotype. The chain employs TRBV7-2 and TRBJ2-4; unclear D gene. The length of the CDR3 is 16 residues. Per germline, CDR1 SGHTA and CDR2 FQGNSA. The V and J ends lost 5 bases and 0 bases respectively, with 14 bases between them. The DNA for the CDR3 is TGTGCCAGCAGCCAGTCCGGATCCCTAGCCAAAAACATTCAGTACTTC. Encoded protein: CASSQSGSLAKNIQYF.

This chain connects TRBV6-2 or TRBV6-3 to TRBJ2-5; possibly TRBD2 for D (6 bases). V lost 2 bases, J lost 5 bases, and 12 bases lay in between. CDR3 length: 14 amino acids. Germline CDR1 and CDR2: MNHEY and SVGEGT. As DNA, the CDR3 is TGTGCCAGCAGTTACGGGGGGAATGAGGAGACCCAGTACTTC. Its protein product is CASSYGGNEETQYF.

This clonotype occurred a few times. The chain recombines TRBV30 with TRBJ1-5, with 8 bases identical to TRBD1. The J segment lost 0 bases and the V segment lost 2 bases, leaving 9 bases of the junction unmatched. The CDR3 has 17 residues. Germline V gene lookup returns CDR1 GTSNPN and CDR2 SVGIG (reference sequence). The CDR3 DNA reads TGTGCCTGGAGTCCGGGACAGGCGAAGTATAGCAATCAGCCCCAGCATTTT. Encoded protein: CAWSPGQAKYSNQPQHF.